Presented here are 29 T cell receptor beta chains from one specimen sequenced in a study of T cell changes during pregnancy in multiple sclerosis. Clones were read by immunoSEQ multiplex PCR, and TCRdb kept only the in-frame ones, dropping some. This sample has about 62,000 clones; 92% occur once, and the top ten carry more than 2.5%. Sequencing was performed on peripheral blood, taken in the second trimester of pregnancy. The receptors originated from a female donor in good health, enrolled as a control in a pregnancy study.

This clone was seen a single time. This rearrangement joins TRBV5-4 to TRBJ1-1; the match to TRBD1 covers 7 bases. CDR3 size: 15 residues. Germline loops: CDR1 SGHNT, CDR2 YYREEE (reference sequence). V shed 4 bases, J shed 2 bases, and the junction held 8 bases outside the gene matches. For the CDR3, the DNA is TGTGCCAGCAGCCGAAGACAGGGAACTAACACTGAAGCTTTCTTT. This gives the protein CASSRRQGTNTEAFF. The full variable domain, its missing parts supplied by reference TRBV5-4 and TRBJ1-1, is ETGVTQSPTHLIKTRGQQVTLRCSSQSGHNTVSWYQQALGQGPQFIFQYYREEENGRGNFPPRFSGLQFPNYSSELNVNALELDDSALYLCASSRRQGTNTEAFFGQGTRLTVV.

The chain recombines TRBV12-5 with TRBJ2-2; 7 bases map to TRBD2. The V gene's germline CDR1 is LGHNT and CDR2 FRNRAP. This CDR3 region has 17 residues. V trimming: 0 bases; J trimming: 6 bases; junction bases outside the gene matches: 10. The CDR3 reads CASGLVGSSGVAGELFF. DNA of the CDR3: TGTGCTAGTGGTTTGGTAGGCTCTAGCGGTGTCGCCGGGGAGCTGTTTTTT.

The chain carries TRBV28 and TRBJ2-5; D may be TRBD2 (7 bases). Trimming took 2 bases from V and 1 from J, leaving 8 bases between them. This CDR3 has 14 amino acids. Germline assignment: CDR1 MDHEN and CDR2 SYDVKM. CDR3 sequence: CASSLGGAQETQYF. For the CDR3, the DNA is TGTGCCAGCAGTTTAGGGGGGGCCCAAGAGACCCAGTACTTC.

The chain employs TRBV27 and TRBJ2-1, with 7 bases matching TRBD2. The CDR3 consists of 15 residues. Trimming at V came to 5 bases and at J to 0 bases, leaving 4 bases not matched to a gene. Germline V gene lookup returns CDR1 MNHEY and CDR2 SMNVEV (reference sequence). This chain's CDR3 is CASSARDYSYNEQFF. As DNA, the CDR3 is TGTGCCAGCAGTGCCCGGGACTACTCCTACAATGAGCAGTTCTTC.

V gene TRBV30 combines with J gene TRBJ1-1; 9 positions match TRBD1. The J segment lost 4 bases and the V segment lost 5 bases, leaving 11 bases of the junction unmatched. The CDR3 length is 15 residues. Germline V gene sequence: CDR1 GTSNPN, CDR2 SVGIG (reference sequence). CDR3 sequence reads: CAWSRRPTGGTEAFF. The CDR3 nucleotides read TGTGCCTGGTCCAGGAGACCGACAGGGGGCACTGAAGCTTTCTTT.

The chain uses TRBV19 and TRBJ2-1; TRBD2 is a possible D gene (5 bases). The V end was cut by 3 bases, the J end by 7 bases, with 10 bases between. This CDR3 is 13 amino acids long. CDR1 and CDR2 (germline): LNHDA, SQIVND (reference sequence). In nucleotides, the CDR3 is TGTGCCAGTAGTATCGGGGAAAGGAATGAGCAGTTCTTC. Protein: CASSIGERNEQFF.

The chain joins TRBV2 to TRBJ1-2, with TRBD1 matching over 9 bases. CDR1 SNHLY and CDR2 FYNNEI come from the germline V gene. The CDR3 sequence is 14 residues long. The junction had 4 bases not matched to a gene; V was cut back by 4 bases and J by 4 bases. The CDR3 sequence: CASSAGTGLYGYTF. CDR3 nucleotides: TGTGCCAGCAGTGCGGGGACAGGGCTCTATGGCTACACCTTC.

This chain uses TRBV28 with TRBJ2-1; D might be TRBD1 (6 bases). The germline V and J ends were trimmed by 11 bases and 0 bases, with 14 bases remaining between them. The CDR3 consists of 14 residues. Per the germline V gene, CDR1 is MDHEN and CDR2 is SYDVKM. The CDR3 reads CALSQGSSYNEQFF. The CDR3 DNA follows: TGTGCCCTTTCACAGGGTAGCTCCTACAATGAGCAGTTCTTC.

The chain joins TRBV7-9 to TRBJ2-3; no clear D. CDR3 length equals 13 residues. Germline V gives CDR1 SEHNR, CDR2 FQNEAQ (reference sequence). V dropped 4 bases and J dropped 5 bases, with 10 bases sitting between them. In nucleotides, the CDR3 is TGTGCCAGCAGCTCCCCGAGTGTAGATACGCAGTATTTT. This sequence encodes CASSSPSVDTQYF.

This clone came up once. This chain uses TRBV5-1 with TRBJ2-7, with a possible D match to TRBD2 (5 bases). With 4 bases removed from V and 6 bases from J, the gap between germline ends came to 17 bases. The CDR3 loop spans 14 amino acids. Looked up from germline, CDR1 is SGHRS and CDR2 is YFSETQ. The CDR3 spells CASSQTGPAGEQYF. The CDR3, as DNA: TGCGCCAGCAGCCAAACGGGCCCCGCGGGCGAGCAGTACTTC.

The chain couples TRBV4-2 to TRBJ2-5, with 8 bases aligning to TRBD2. The V gene end was trimmed by 0 bases and the J gene end by 2 bases; junction bases not matched to a gene: 2. The germline V gene has CDR1 LGHNA and CDR2 YNFKEQ. The CDR3 is 15 residues long. CDR3 nucleotides: TGTGCCAGCAGCCAAGAACGGGGGGGACAAGAGACCCAGTACTTC. Encoded protein: CASSQERGGQETQYF.

The chain links TRBV5-1 to TRBJ1-1; unclear D gene. The V and J ends lost 6 bases and 3 bases respectively, with 24 bases between them. The CDR3 runs 17 residues. CDR1 and CDR2 from the germline V gene are SGHRS and YFSETQ. CDR3 sequence: CASTPVPPLLEHTEAFF. The CDR3 coding sequence is TGCGCCAGCACGCCAGTTCCTCCGCTCCTTGAACACACTGAAGCTTTCTTT.

J is TRBJ2-7 and V is TRBV7-9; 7 bases are shared with TRBD1. Per the germline V gene, CDR1 is SEHNR and CDR2 is FQNEAQ (reference sequence). Trimming took 1 base from V and 0 from J; bases not matched to a gene: 6. This CDR3 has 16 amino acids. The CDR3 region is CASSLGDRASSYEQYF. CDR3 nucleotide sequence: TGTGCCAGCAGCTTAGGAGACAGGGCGAGCTCCTACGAGCAGTACTTC.

This rearrangement joins TRBV18 to TRBJ2-7; the D gene is possibly TRBD2 (6 bases). Germline V gene data show CDR1 as KGHSH and CDR2 as LQKENI. V lost 3 bases and J 3 bases, leaving 12 bases between the germline ends. The CDR3 is made up of 14 amino acids. CDR3 DNA sequence: TGTGCCAGCTCACCGCCGGGACTTAACTACGAGCAGTACTTC. Amino acids: CASSPPGLNYEQYF.

A remark on this clone: Germline is not matched at one junction end, which may reflect a read error. J is TRBJ2-7 and V is TRBV19, with 8 bases aligning to TRBD1. There are 11 residues in the CDR3. Germline V CDR1 and CDR2: LNHDA, SQIVND (reference sequence). The CDR3 region is CASSAGGPRAF. The CDR3 DNA reads as TGTGCCAGTAGCGCAGGGGGCCCTCGGGCCTTC.

Only one count was recorded for this clone. The V gene is TRBV2, the J gene TRBJ2-7; 8 bases align to TRBD1. Trimming took 6 bases from V and 1 from J; bases not matched to a gene: 8. The CDR3 spans 15 residues. Germline CDR1 is SNHLY and CDR2 is FYNNEI. CDR3 protein: CASRAGTGPSYEQYF. The CDR3 DNA reads TGTGCCAGCAGGGCCGGGACAGGCCCTTCCTACGAGCAGTACTTC.

The V and J genes are TRBV28 and TRBJ2-3; weak D call: TRBD2 (5 bases). The V end was cut by 2 bases, the J end by 6 bases, with 12 bases between. CDR3 size: 14 residues. Germline CDR1 MDHEN, CDR2 SYDVKM. CDR3 nucleotides: TGTGCCAGCAGTTTAGGTGGTAGGGAGGATACGCAGTATTTT. Translated, it gives CASSLGGREDTQYF. The variable domain in full, completed from reference TRBV28 and TRBJ2-3, reads DVKVTQSSRYLVKRTGEKVFLECVQDMDHENMFWYRQDPGLGLRLIYFSYDVKMKEKGDIPEGYSVSREKKERFSLILESASTNQTSMYLCASSLGGREDTQYFGPGTRLTVL.

The V and J genes are TRBV5-6 and TRBJ1-4, with a possible D match to TRBD1 (5 bases). CDR1 is SGHDT, CDR2 YYEEEE, per germline. The CDR3 extends over 14 amino acids. V shed 3 bases and J shed 5 bases, with 11 bases lying between them. This CDR3 is CASSWGNGNEKLFF. CDR3 nucleotides: TGTGCCAGCAGCTGGGGCAATGGGAATGAAAAACTGTTTTTT.

The chain combines TRBV30 with TRBJ2-5, with 9 bases aligning to TRBD2. Germline assignment: CDR1 GTSNPN and CDR2 SVGIG (reference sequence). The CDR3 is 15 amino acids. Trimming cost V 2 bases and J 4 bases; bases outside gene matches: 8. The CDR3 DNA follows: TGTGCCTGGAGTCCTGGCGTACTAGCGGGAGAGACCCAGTACTTC. Protein: CAWSPGVLAGETQYF.

This chain connects TRBV19 to TRBJ1-5; tentatively, D is TRBD1 (6 bases). Trimming shortened V by 5 bases and J by 8 bases, and 19 bases separated the two germline ends. The germline V gene has CDR1 LNHDA and CDR2 SQIVND (reference sequence). This CDR3 is built from 15 residues. CDR3 nucleotides: TGTGCCAGTAGTCTCAATCGGGACACTTCCAAGCCCCAGCATTTT. This codes for CASSLNRDTSKPQHF.

This rearrangement joins TRBV7-3 to TRBJ2-3, with D tentatively TRBD1 (5 bases). V lost 0 bases to trimming and J lost 2 bases, with 15 bases between them. This CDR3 has 17 amino acids. Germline V lookup: CDR1 SGHTA, CDR2 FQGTGA. The CDR3 spells CASSLTFRGAPTDTQYF. The CDR3 DNA reads as TGTGCCAGCAGCTTAACGTTTAGGGGCGCACCCACAGATACGCAGTATTTT.

This clone was counted only a few times. The rearrangement links TRBV7-3 to TRBJ2-3; 7 bases align to TRBD2. The CDR3 covers 14 residues. Trimming took 3 bases from V and 6 from J; bases not matched to a gene: 6. Germline V gene sequence: CDR1 SGHTA, CDR2 FQGTGA. The chain's CDR3 is CASSFGGGGDTQYF. CDR3 DNA sequence: TGTGCCAGCAGCTTCGGCGGGGGAGGGGATACGCAGTATTTT.

This clone occurred once. J is TRBJ2-3 and V is TRBV18; 13 bases agree with TRBD2. The length of the CDR3 is 16 residues. Per the germline V gene, CDR1 is KGHSH and CDR2 is LQKENI. V was pared by 3 bases and J by 3 bases, with 3 bases of the junction left unmatched. The CDR3 is CASSPGTSGVTDTQYF. The CDR3 DNA reads TGTGCCAGCTCACCCGGGACTAGCGGGGTTACAGATACGCAGTATTTT.

The V gene is TRBV11-2, the J gene TRBJ2-7; TRBD1 matches 8 bases. CDR1 SGHAT and CDR2 FQNNGV come from the germline V gene. Trimming at V came to 4 bases and at J to 1 base, leaving 3 bases not matched to a gene. The CDR3 has 14 residues. This CDR3 reads CASSSGQVSYEQYF. CDR3 DNA: TGTGCCAGCAGCTCGGGACAGGTTTCCTACGAGCAGTACTTC.

This clone turned up a few times. This sequence joins TRBV4-2 and TRBJ2-1; no firm D call. Looked up from germline, CDR1 is LGHNA and CDR2 is YNFKEQ. The V and J ends lost 1 base and 5 bases respectively, with 6 bases between them. CDR3 size: 13 residues. The CDR3 DNA reads TGTGCCAGCAGCCAAGGCGTCCACAATGAGCAGTTCTTC. Translating gives CASSQGVHNEQFF.

The CDR3 DNA sequence: TGTGCCAGCAGCCCCCGTCCCGGTTCGGAGACCCAGTACTTC. Amino acids: CASSPRPGSETQYF. The chain uses TRBV14 and TRBJ2-5; D gene uncertain. This CDR3 comprises 14 residues. V was pared by 4 bases and J by 5 bases, with 14 bases between. Germline V gives CDR1 SGHDN, CDR2 FVKESK.

This clone was counted once. The chain couples TRBV28 to TRBJ2-4; D possibly corresponds to TRBD2 (6 bases). The ends were cut back, 4 bases at V and 1 base at J, with 20 bases in the middle. Germline V CDR1 and CDR2: MDHEN, SYDVKM. This CDR3 is built from 18 residues. The CDR3 DNA reads TGTGCCAGCAGTTCACCGAGGAGCCCGGGGGTGGCCAAAAACATTCAGTACTTC. Protein product: CASSSPRSPGVAKNIQYF. Based on the CDR3 plus reference TRBV28 and TRBJ2-4, the full variable domain is DVKVTQSSRYLVKRTGEKVFLECVQDMDHENMFWYRQDPGLGLRLIYFSYDVKMKEKGDIPEGYSVSREKKERFSLILESASTNQTSMYLCASSSPRSPGVAKNIQYFGAGTRLSVL.

The V gene is TRBV7-9, the J gene TRBJ1-1; D not resolved. The V gene lost 5 bases and the J gene lost 4 bases, with 8 bases spanning the gap. The CDR3 contains 12 residues. Germline V gene data show CDR1 as SEHNR and CDR2 as FQNEAQ (reference sequence). Written as DNA, the CDR3 is TGTGCCAGCAGCCCTGCAGTCACTGAAGCTTTCTTT. Residues: CASSPAVTEAFF. Drawing the rest from reference TRBV7-9 and TRBJ1-1, the complete variable domain is DTGVSQNPRHKITKRGQNVTFRCDPISEHNRLYWYRQTLGQGPEFLTYFQNEAQLEKSRLLSDRFSAERPKGSFSTLEIQRTEQGDSAMYLCASSPAVTEAFFGQGTRLTVV.

The genes are TRBV10-3 and TRBJ2-2; tentatively, D is TRBD1 (6 bases). Germline lookup yields CDR1 ENHRY and CDR2 SYGVKD. Trimming took off 8 bases at V and 5 bases at J, with 24 bases between the two ends. The CDR3 loop spans 17 amino acids. Here the CDR3 reads CAISPGQGSAVTGELFF. CDR3 nucleotide sequence: TGTGCCATCTCGCCGGGGCAGGGGAGTGCTGTGACCGGGGAGCTGTTTTTT.